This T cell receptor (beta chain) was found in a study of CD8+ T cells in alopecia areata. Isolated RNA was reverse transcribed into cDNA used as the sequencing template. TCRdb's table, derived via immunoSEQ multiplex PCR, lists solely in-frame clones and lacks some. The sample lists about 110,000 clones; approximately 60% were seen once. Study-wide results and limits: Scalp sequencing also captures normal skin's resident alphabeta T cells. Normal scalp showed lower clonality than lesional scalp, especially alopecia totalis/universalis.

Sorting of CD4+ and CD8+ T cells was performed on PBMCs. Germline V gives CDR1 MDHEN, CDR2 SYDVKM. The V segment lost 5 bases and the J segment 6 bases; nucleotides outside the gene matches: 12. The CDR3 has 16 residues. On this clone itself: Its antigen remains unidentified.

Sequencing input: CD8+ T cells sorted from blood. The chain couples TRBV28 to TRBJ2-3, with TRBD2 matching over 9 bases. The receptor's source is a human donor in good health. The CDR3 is CASSKILAGGPDTQYF. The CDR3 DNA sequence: TGTGCCAGCAGTAAAATTTTGGCGGGGGGGCCGGATACGCAGTATTTT.